The 17 T cell receptor beta chains listed next were all sequenced from one sample in a study of identical twins. TCRdb reprocessed the 5' RACE reads via MiXCR and lists one record per CDR3 protein. The table shows 1.5 million or so distinct CDR3 sequences, with less than 40% occurring only once. Specimen: cord blood. The receptors stem from a newborn girl in good health.

V and J are TRBV24-1 and TRBJ2-7, with a possible D match to TRBD2 (7 bases). V dropped 4 bases and J dropped 2 bases, with 17 bases sitting between them. This CDR3 is 16 amino acids long. Looked up from germline, CDR1 is KGHDR and CDR2 is SFDVKD. CDR3 sequence reads: CATSDQNRAGAYEQYF. In nucleotides, the CDR3 is TGTGCCACCAGTGACCAAAACAGGGCGGGGGCCTACGAGCAGTACTTC.

This chain uses TRBV4-2 with TRBJ1-2, with a weak D call TRBD1 (6 bases). V gave up 0 bases and J gave up 1 base, with 12 bases separating them. Germline CDR1 is LGHNA and CDR2 is YNFKEQ. This CDR3 is built from 16 residues. The CDR3 bases are TGTGCCAGCAGCCAAGAGGCAGGGGACAATAACTATGGCTACACCTTC. This gives the protein CASSQEAGDNNYGYTF.

This clonotype was recorded many times. The V call is TRBV5-1, the J call TRBJ2-1; 11 nucleotides align to TRBD2. The germline V gene has CDR1 SGHRS and CDR2 YFSETQ. CDR3 length equals 15 residues. V was pared by 4 bases and J by 4 bases, with 4 bases of the junction left unmatched. The CDR3 loop reads CASSRLAGTYNEQFF. DNA for the CDR3: TGCGCCAGCAGCCGACTAGCGGGGACTTACAATGAGCAGTTCTTC.

This clonotype occurred a few times. V gene TRBV5-1 combines with J gene TRBJ1-2; tentative D call: TRBD1 (6 bases). CDR1 is SGHRS and CDR2 is YFSETQ in the germline V gene. Trimming pared 3 bases from V and 1 base from J, leaving 16 bases between. The CDR3 extends over 16 amino acids. This CDR3 reads CASSWARQADNYGYTF. The DNA for the CDR3 is TGCGCCAGCAGCTGGGCCCGACAGGCAGATAACTATGGCTACACCTTC.

Concerning this clonotype: The germline gene is not matched at one end of the junction; a read error may be the cause. The chain uses TRBV3-1 and TRBJ1-5, with no clear D. Germline values: CDR1 LGHDT, CDR2 YNNKEL (reference sequence). The CDR3 extends over 14 amino acids. The DNA for the CDR3 is TGTACCAGCAGCCAAGGACCCCGGGATCAGCCCCAGCATTTT. The encoded protein is CTSSQGPRDQPQHF.

In its sample, this clonotype was seen many times. The J gene is TRBJ2-7, the V gene TRBV29-1; 7 nucleotides align to TRBD2. This CDR3 spans 14 amino acids. CDR1 SQVTM and CDR2 ANQGSEA come from the germline V gene. V lost 4 bases and J lost 2; bases outside the gene matches: 8. CDR3 sequence reads: CSVGLGGVAYEQYF. The CDR3, as DNA: TGCAGCGTTGGCCTGGGAGGGGTTGCCTACGAGCAGTACTTC.

This sequence joins TRBV4-2 and TRBJ2-1; 7 nucleotides agree with TRBD1. The CDR3 has 15 residues. The V gene's germline CDR1 is LGHNA and CDR2 YNFKEQ. The V segment lost 4 bases and the J segment 2 bases; nucleotides outside the gene matches: 5. CDR3 loop: CASSLTTGTYNEQFF. In DNA form, the CDR3 reads TGTGCCAGCAGCCTAACGACAGGGACCTACAATGAGCAGTTCTTC.

The chain employs TRBV20-1 and TRBJ2-7; D not resolved. In germline, CDR1 is DFQATT, CDR2 SNEGSKA (reference sequence). The CDR3 is made up of 13 amino acids. V lost 7 bases to trimming and J lost 0 bases, with 13 bases between them. CDR3 DNA sequence: TGCAGTGAAGACGGCCCGAGCTCCTACGAGCAGTACTTC. Residues: CSEDGPSSYEQYF.

The rearrangement uses TRBV28 and TRBJ2-7; the match to TRBD1 covers 7 bases. The ends lost 1 base at V and 6 bases at J; junction bases unmatched: 9. This CDR3 has 15 residues. Germline CDR1 MDHEN, CDR2 SYDVKM. The DNA of the CDR3 is TGTGCCAGCAGTTTATCAGGACAGGCTCGCCGCGAGCAGTACTTC. Its translation is CASSLSGQARREQYF.

The rearrangement links TRBV20-1 to TRBJ1-5, with D possibly being TRBD1 (6 bases). Germline-derived CDR1 and CDR2 are DFQATT and SNEGSKA (reference sequence). Trimming pared 0 bases from V and 3 bases from J, leaving 12 bases between. The length of the CDR3 is 15 residues. CDR3 amino acids: CSARDRTGLNQPQHF. CDR3 coding DNA: TGCAGTGCTAGAGATCGCACAGGGCTCAATCAGCCCCAGCATTTT.

The rearrangement uses TRBV5-1 and TRBJ2-3; no reliable D call. The V gene's germline CDR1 is SGHRS and CDR2 YFSETQ. V dropped 1 base and J dropped 4 bases, with 10 bases sitting between them. CDR3 length: 14 residues. The CDR3 DNA reads TGCGCCAGCAGCTTGTGGGTGGGCGCAGATACGCAGTATTTT. Its translation is CASSLWVGADTQYF.

This clonotype was observed a handful of times. V usage is TRBV3-1 and J usage is TRBJ2-5; 9 nucleotides agree with TRBD1. V trimming: 1 base; J trimming: 11 bases; junction bases outside the gene matches: 11. Germline loops: CDR1 LGHDT, CDR2 YNNKEL (reference sequence). This CDR3 region has 15 residues. This chain's CDR3 is CASSQVQGQGYEQYF. The CDR3 region has the DNA TGTGCCAGCAGCCAAGTCCAGGGACAGGGTTATGAGCAGTACTTC.

This clonotype was seen more than once but under ten times. This chain links TRBV29-1 with TRBJ2-2; 10 nucleotides line up with TRBD1. Germline assignment: CDR1 SQVTM and CDR2 ANQGSEA. Trimming took 4 bases from V and 3 from J; bases not matched to a gene: 2. CDR3 length equals 14 residues. CDR3 region: CSVAGTGDTGELFF. In nucleotides, the CDR3 is TGCAGCGTTGCCGGGACAGGGGACACCGGGGAGCTGTTTTTT.

The chain is built from TRBV11-2 and TRBJ2-5; TRBD2 matches 11 bases. The CDR3 length is 16 residues. V shed 1 base and J 11 bases; nucleotides not matched to a gene: 12. Germline assignment: CDR1 SGHAT and CDR2 FQNNGV. The CDR3 nucleotides are TGTGCCAGCAGCTTAGTGCTAGCGGGGGGATACAATGAGCAGTACTTC. It yields the protein CASSLVLAGGYNEQYF.

The table lists this clonotype with a few counts. V usage is TRBV6-5 and J usage is TRBJ1-2; TRBD1 is a possible D gene (5 bases). Per germline, CDR1 MNHEY and CDR2 SVGAGI. Trimming removed 0 bases at V and 1 base at J, with 18 bases between. This CDR3 is built from 18 residues. Here the CDR3 DNA reads TGTGCCAGCAGTTACTCACGTCTGCAAGGGGAGGGTAACTATGGCTACACCTTC. Protein: CASSYSRLQGEGNYGYTF.

V gene TRBV6-6 combines with J gene TRBJ2-5, with a possible D match to TRBD1 (5 bases). The CDR3 is 14 amino acids. CDR1 and CDR2 (germline): MNHNY, SVGAGI (reference sequence). Trimming pared 0 bases from V and 5 bases from J, leaving 10 bases between. CDR3 nucleotide sequence: TGTGCCAGCAGTTACTCGGGGCCCGGGGAGACCCAGTACTTC. Translated: CASSYSGPGETQYF.

The sample holds a few counts of this clonotype. J is TRBJ2-2 and V is TRBV5-1; 8 bases match TRBD2. Germline V gene data show CDR1 as SGHRS and CDR2 as YFSETQ. Trimming took 4 bases from V and 0 from J; bases not matched to a gene: 2. This CDR3 spans 15 amino acids. CDR3: CASSGGLANTGELFF. The CDR3 DNA reads TGCGCCAGCAGCGGGGGACTAGCGAACACCGGGGAGCTGTTTTTT.